A selection of T cell receptor beta chains follows, all from one sample in a study of regulatory T cells in long-lasting Graves disease. TCRdb reanalysed the multiplex PCR reads using MiXCR and keeps one entry per CDR3 protein. The table records 400,000 to 450,000 distinct CDR3 sequences, about 17% of them present only once. These sequences were also reported in another study, on T cells in Graves' hyperthyroidism and ophthalmopathy.

This specimen consisted of peripheral blood mononuclear cells (PBMCs), obtained at new diagnosis, from a patient treated with antithyroid drugs. These receptors came from a woman in her twenties or thirties with Graves disease. The CDR3 runs from the conserved cysteine through the conserved F or W. D genes are given only for firm matches. A clone size is listed for some rows: how often the clone was seen (once, few, many), or a class if it is expanded.

D gene: TRBD1; clone size: many; V gene: TRBV20-1; J gene: TRBJ1-1; CDR3 DNA: TGCAGTGCTAGGAGGGGGCTGGGGAACGCTGAAGCTTTCTTT; CDR3 protein: CSARRGLGNAEAFF
D gene: TRBD2; clone size: few; V gene: TRBV7-3; J gene: TRBJ2-1; CDR3 DNA: TGTGCCAGCAGCTTAGGCGGGAGGTTAGACAATGAGCAGTTCTTC; CDR3 protein: CASSLGGRLDNEQFF
D gene: TRBD1; clone size: few; V gene: TRBV28; J gene: TRBJ1-4; CDR3 DNA: TGTGCCAGCAGTGACAGGGACGAAAAACTGTTTTTT; CDR3 protein: CASSDRDEKLFF
D gene: TRBD2; clone size: many; V gene: TRBV20-1; J gene: TRBJ2-3; CDR3 DNA: TGCAGTGCTGCTGGACTAGCGGGAGGGCCGTCGAGCACAGATACGCAGTATTTT; CDR3 protein: CSAAGLAGGPSSTDTQYF
D gene: .; clone size: few; V gene: TRBV7-2; J gene: TRBJ1-2; CDR3 DNA: TGTGCCAGCAGCTTAGCTCTTGGGCAGGACTATGGCTACACCTTC; CDR3 protein: CASSLALGQDYGYTF
D gene: .; clone size: few; V gene: TRBV6-2/TRBV6-3; J gene: TRBJ1-6; CDR3 DNA: TGTGCCAGCAGTTACGAGGCAGTATATTCACCCCTCCACTTT; CDR3 protein: CASSYEAVYSPLHF
D gene: .; clone size: many; V gene: TRBV7-2; J gene: TRBJ2-7; CDR3 DNA: TGTGCCAGCGGAAGGGGGGCCTACGAGCAGTACTTC; CDR3 protein: CASGRGAYEQYF
D gene: .; clone size: once; V gene: TRBV5-1; J gene: TRBJ2-2; CDR3 DNA: TGCGCCAGCAGCTTGGGACAGGGACTGAACACCGGGGAGCTGTTTTTT; CDR3 protein: CASSLGQGLNTGELFF
D gene: TRBD2; clone size: many; V gene: TRBV20-1; J gene: TRBJ2-7; CDR3 DNA: TGCAGTGCCAAAGATCGACTAGCGTGGAGCGAGCAGTACTTC; CDR3 protein: CSAKDRLAWSEQYF
D gene: TRBD1; clone size: .; V gene: TRBV11-2; J gene: TRBJ1-1; CDR3 DNA: TGTGCCAGCAGCCAGAATCCGGGACAGGGGGCAAACACTGAAGCTTTCTTT; CDR3 protein: CASSQNPGQGANTEAFF
D gene: TRBD1; clone size: many; V gene: TRBV6-5; J gene: TRBJ1-2; CDR3 DNA: TGTGCCAGCAGTTACTCGGGGGACAGTCTCCCTATTAACTATGGCTACACCTTC; CDR3 protein: CASSYSGDSLPINYGYTF